The 22 T cell receptor beta chains below were found in one sample sequenced in a study of blood T cell repertoires in COVID-19. This table comes from immunoSEQ multiplex PCR, and its TCRdb copy is limited to in-frame clones, with some not included. The sample carries 100,000 to 120,000 clones, around four fifths recorded once. Sequencing used peripheral blood. The receptors here all came from a woman between 40 and 50 years old with acute or convalescent COVID-19.

The chain employs TRBV19 and TRBJ1-6; D uncertain. The CDR3 extends over 13 amino acids. V was pared by 8 bases and J by 10 bases, with 15 bases between. CDR1 is LNHDA and CDR2 is SQIVND in the germline V gene (reference sequence). In DNA, the CDR3 is TGTGCCAGTTCCAATGGAGGGAGGTCACCCCTCCACTTT. Amino acids: CASSNGGRSPLHF.

The chain uses TRBV2 and TRBJ2-5, with a possible D match to TRBD1 (6 bases). CDR3 length equals 11 residues. V was pared by 10 bases and J by 1 base, with 7 bases between. The germline V gene encodes CDR1 SNHLY and CDR2 FYNNEI. The CDR3 here is CAIQGQETQYF. CDR3 sequence (DNA): TGTGCCATACAGGGCCAAGAGACCCAGTACTTC. Full variable domain (rest looked up from reference TRBV2 and TRBJ2-5): EPEVTQTPSHQVTQMGQEVILRCVPISNHLYFYWYRQILGQKVEFLVSFYNNEISEKSEIFDDQFSVERPDGSNFTLKIRSTKLEDSAMYFCAIQGQETQYFGPGTRLLVL.

This chain connects TRBV30 to TRBJ1-6; 7 nucleotides line up with TRBD1. CDR1 GTSNPN and CDR2 SVGIG come from the germline V gene (reference sequence). The CDR3 runs to 14 residues. V lost 6 bases to trimming and J lost 9 bases; unmatched junction nucleotides: 11. The CDR3 DNA follows: TGTGCCTGTTCCCCCGGGACAGTTACTTCACCCCTCCACTTT. Its translation: CACSPGTVTSPLHF.

The CDR3: CASSQSGSTDTQYF. The DNA for the CDR3 is TGTGCCAGCAGCCAGTCAGGCTCCACAGATACGCAGTATTTT. The V gene is TRBV7-9, the J gene TRBJ2-3; D is ambiguous. Germline CDR1 reads SEHNR; CDR2 reads FQNEAQ (reference sequence). The CDR3 spans 14 residues. Trimming shortened V by 5 bases and J by 2 bases, and 11 bases separated the two germline ends.

The V gene is TRBV2, the J gene TRBJ1-2; D is perhaps TRBD1 (6 bases). V was pared by 7 bases and J by 6 bases, with 18 bases between. The CDR3 spans 14 residues. Germline CDR1 is SNHLY and CDR2 is FYNNEI. The CDR3 here is CASTGQTTPHGYTF. The DNA of the CDR3 is TGTGCCAGCACCGGACAGACAACCCCCCATGGCTACACCTTC.

The chain carries TRBV6-5 and TRBJ2-1; D possibly corresponds to TRBD1 (5 bases). Between the trimmed V and J ends, which lost 5 bases and 5 bases, there was a span of 10 bases. Germline assignment: CDR1 MNHEY and CDR2 SVGAGI. This CDR3 is 13 amino acids long. The CDR3 loop is CASSLTGDNEQFF. The CDR3, as DNA: TGTGCCAGCAGTCTTACAGGCGACAATGAGCAGTTCTTC.

The sample holds a few counts of this clone. CDR3 bases: TGCGCCAGCAGCCAAGTCTTCATGGACAGGGGGTATTACGAGCAGTACTTC. Translating it yields CASSQVFMDRGYYEQYF. The chain uses TRBV4-1 and TRBJ2-7; 10 bases line up with TRBD1. J was trimmed by 4 bases and V by 1 base; bases with no gene match: 10. Germline V gives CDR1 MGHRA, CDR2 YSYEKL. This CDR3 is built from 17 residues.

The rearrangement joins TRBV19 to TRBJ1-2, with 9 bases aligning to TRBD1. CDR1 is LNHDA, CDR2 SQIVND, per germline (reference sequence). The CDR3 length is 14 residues. Trimming took 7 bases from V and 4 from J; bases not matched to a gene: 7. For the CDR3, the DNA is TGTGCCAGTACCAGAGACAGGGGGATCTATGGCTACACCTTC. It yields the protein CASTRDRGIYGYTF.

The genes are TRBV30 and TRBJ1-5; D unresolved. CDR1 is GTSNPN and CDR2 is SVGIG in the germline V gene (reference sequence). The CDR3 covers 14 residues. V lost 0 bases to trimming and J lost 6 bases, with 12 bases between them. The DNA of the CDR3 is TGTGCCTGGAGTGTAGGAGGGAGCGGTCAGCCCCAGCATTTT. Translation gives CAWSVGGSGQPQHF.

V usage is TRBV25-1 and J usage is TRBJ1-4; 10 bases are a match to TRBD1. The junction had 11 bases not matched to a gene; V was cut back by 6 bases and J by 10 bases. The CDR3 spans 15 residues. Per the germline V gene, CDR1 is MGHDK and CDR2 is SYGVNS. The CDR3: CASSGQGGALRKLFF. CDR3 DNA: TGTGCCAGCAGCGGACAGGGGGGCGCTCTTAGAAAACTGTTTTTT. Looking up the rest from reference TRBV25-1 and TRBJ1-4 gives the full variable domain: EADIYQTPRYLVIGTGKKITLECSQTMGHDKMYWYQQDPGMELHLIHYSYGVNSTEKGDLSSESTVSRIRTEHFPLTLESARPSHTSQYLCASSGQGGALRKLFFGSGTQLSVL.

The CDR3 bases are TGTGCCAGCAGTTCGACAGGGGCGGGCACCGGGGAGCTGTTTTTT. It is translated as CASSSTGAGTGELFF. The chain is built from TRBV27 and TRBJ2-2; 8 bases match TRBD1. CDR3 length: 15 residues. Germline assignment: CDR1 MNHEY and CDR2 SMNVEV (reference sequence). V shed 4 bases and J 4 bases; nucleotides not matched to a gene: 5.

The chain uses TRBV6-5 and TRBJ1-5; D unresolved. Looked up from germline, CDR1 is MNHEY and CDR2 is SVGAGI. The length of the CDR3 is 14 residues. Trimming cost V 4 bases and J 0 bases, with 7 bases left between them. The CDR3 spells CASSLTYSNQPQHF. The CDR3 nucleotides read TGTGCCAGCAGTTTGACTTATAGCAATCAGCCCCAGCATTTT.

V gene TRBV19 combines with J gene TRBJ1-5; D gene uncertain. Trimming removed 6 bases at V and 0 bases at J, with 9 bases between. Germline CDR1 and CDR2: LNHDA and SQIVND (reference sequence). The CDR3 contains 14 residues. The CDR3 DNA follows: TGTGCCAGTAGGAGTGACTATAGCAATCAGCCCCAGCATTTT. Encoded protein: CASRSDYSNQPQHF. Supplemented by reference TRBV19 and TRBJ1-5, the full variable domain reads DGGITQSPKYLFRKEGQNVTLSCEQNLNHDAMYWYRQDPGQGLRLIYYSQIVNDFQKGDIAEGYSVSREKKESFPLTVTSAQKNPTAFYLCASRSDYSNQPQHFGDGTRLSIL.

The gene calls are TRBV30 and TRBJ2-1; 7 nucleotides match TRBD2. The ends lost 3 bases at V and 0 bases at J; junction bases unmatched: 5. The CDR3 runs 15 residues. The germline gives CDR1 GTSNPN, CDR2 SVGIG (reference sequence). The CDR3 region has the DNA TGTGCCTGGAGGGGAGGGGTGAGCTCCTACAATGAGCAGTTCTTC. It specifies CAWRGGVSSYNEQFF.

V is TRBV29-1 and J is TRBJ2-5; D unresolved. The ends were cut back, 2 bases at V and 2 bases at J, with 9 bases in the middle. The germline CDR1 and CDR2 sequences are SQVTM and ANQGSEA. This CDR3 spans 13 amino acids. CDR3 bases: TGCAGCGTTGAATGGTCGCTACAAGAGACCCAGTACTTC. Amino acids: CSVEWSLQETQYF.

The chain is built from TRBV6-6 and TRBJ1-1; TRBD1 is a possible D gene (6 bases). Germline V gene lookup returns CDR1 MNHNY and CDR2 SVGAGI (reference sequence). This CDR3 contains 13 residues. With 3 bases removed from V and 3 bases from J, the gap between germline ends came to 8 bases. CDR3 DNA: TGTGCCAGCAGTTATGCAGGGGACACTGAAGCTTTCTTT. Translating it yields CASSYAGDTEAFF.

Only one count was recorded for this clone. The chain combines TRBV5-4 with TRBJ2-7, with D possibly matching TRBD1 (6 bases). Germline CDR1 reads SGHNT; CDR2 reads YYREEE (reference sequence). Deletions cut 1 base from V and 5 bases from J, with 16 bases between. The CDR3 length is 15 residues. CDR3 sequence: CASSLFNTGWNEQYF. The DNA of the CDR3 is TGTGCCAGCAGCTTGTTTAACACAGGGTGGAACGAGCAGTACTTC. Full variable domain (rest looked up from reference TRBV5-4 and TRBJ2-7): ETGVTQSPTHLIKTRGQQVTLRCSSQSGHNTVSWYQQALGQGPQFIFQYYREEENGRGNFPPRFSGLQFPNYSSELNVNALELDDSALYLCASSLFNTGWNEQYFGPGTRLTVT.

V gene TRBV19 combines with J gene TRBJ1-1; D is unresolved. This CDR3 region has 14 residues. Germline CDR1 LNHDA, CDR2 SQIVND (reference sequence). V gave up 1 base and J gave up 4 bases, with 10 bases separating them. The CDR3 protein is CASSIVGAGTEAFF. Here the CDR3 DNA reads TGTGCCAGTAGTATAGTGGGTGCGGGCACTGAAGCTTTCTTT. The full variable domain, completed using reference TRBV19 and TRBJ1-1, is DGGITQSPKYLFRKEGQNVTLSCEQNLNHDAMYWYRQDPGQGLRLIYYSQIVNDFQKGDIAEGYSVSREKKESFPLTVTSAQKNPTAFYLCASSIVGAGTEAFFGQGTRLTVV.

V usage is TRBV4-1 and J usage is TRBJ2-1, with 11 bases lining up with TRBD2. The J segment lost 0 bases and the V segment lost 4 bases, leaving 2 bases of the junction unmatched. Germline V CDR1 and CDR2: MGHRA, YSYEKL. CDR3 length: 16 amino acids. For the CDR3, the DNA is TGCGCCAGCAGCCGTGGGACTAGCGGCTCCTACAATGAGCAGTTCTTC. Protein: CASSRGTSGSYNEQFF.

The chain couples TRBV2 to TRBJ2-7; D might be TRBD1 (6 bases). From germline, CDR1 is SNHLY and CDR2 FYNNEI. The CDR3 extends over 13 amino acids. V lost 1 base, J lost 2 bases, and 6 bases lay in between. CDR3 sequence (DNA): TGTGCCAGCAGTGAAGACAGGGCCTACGAGCAGTACTTC. Its translation: CASSEDRAYEQYF.

J is TRBJ1-2 and V is TRBV7-3, with a weak D call TRBD1 (5 bases). V lost 1 base to trimming and J lost 3 bases, with 18 bases between them. The CDR3 totals 17 residues. The germline CDR1 and CDR2 sequences are SGHTA and FQGTGA. CDR3 DNA: TGTGCCAGCAGCTTAATGGGCCGGGGGATAGGAGACTATGGCTACACCTTC. Protein product: CASSLMGRGIGDYGYTF. Together with reference TRBV7-3 and TRBJ1-2, the CDR3 gives the full variable domain: GAGVSQTPSNKVTEKGKYVELRCDPISGHTALYWYRQSLGQGPEFLIYFQGTGAADDSGLPNDRFFAVRPEGSVSTLKIQRTERGDSAVYLCASSLMGRGIGDYGYTFGSGTRLTVV.

The chain couples TRBV30 to TRBJ1-3, with D unclear. Trimming left V 0 bases short and J 0 bases short, with 9 bases between. Germline CDR1 GTSNPN, CDR2 SVGIG (reference sequence). The CDR3 totals 15 residues. CDR3 sequence (DNA): TGTGCCTGGAGTGTAGGCGGGAGCTCTGGAAACACCATATATTTT. Protein: CAWSVGGSSGNTIYF.